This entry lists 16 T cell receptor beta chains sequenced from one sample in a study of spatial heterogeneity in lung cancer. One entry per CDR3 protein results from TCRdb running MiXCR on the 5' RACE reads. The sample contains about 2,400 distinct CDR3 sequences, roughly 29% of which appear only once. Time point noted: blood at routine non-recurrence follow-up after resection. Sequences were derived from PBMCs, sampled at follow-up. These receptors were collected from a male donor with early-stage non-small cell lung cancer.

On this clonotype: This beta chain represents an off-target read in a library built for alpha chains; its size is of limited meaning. CDR3 amino acids: CASSSSGSPGELFF. The CDR3 DNA reads as TGTGCCAGCAGTTCCAGCGGGAGCCCCGGGGAGCTGTTTTTT. This chain uses TRBV28 with TRBJ2-2, with 8 bases identical to TRBD2. CDR1 MDHEN and CDR2 SYDVKM come from the germline V gene. With 4 bases clipped from V and 6 bases from J, the junction kept 4 bases outside the gene matches. CDR3 size: 14 residues.

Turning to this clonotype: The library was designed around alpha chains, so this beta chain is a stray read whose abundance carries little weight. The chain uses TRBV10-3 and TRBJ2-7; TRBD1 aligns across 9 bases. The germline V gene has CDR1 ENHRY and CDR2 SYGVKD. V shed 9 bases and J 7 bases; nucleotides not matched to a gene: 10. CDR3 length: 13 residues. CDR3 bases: TGTGCCATAGGGGCACAGGGGGCGGAAGAGCAGTACTTC. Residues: CAIGAQGAEEQYF.

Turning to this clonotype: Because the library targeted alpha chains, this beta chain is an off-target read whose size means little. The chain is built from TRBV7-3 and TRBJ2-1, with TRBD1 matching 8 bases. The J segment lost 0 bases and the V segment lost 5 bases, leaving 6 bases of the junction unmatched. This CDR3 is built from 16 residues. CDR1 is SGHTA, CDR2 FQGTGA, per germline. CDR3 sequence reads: CASSSTGTGSYNEQFF. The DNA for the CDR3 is TGTGCCAGCAGCAGTACCGGGACAGGCTCCTACAATGAGCAGTTCTTC.

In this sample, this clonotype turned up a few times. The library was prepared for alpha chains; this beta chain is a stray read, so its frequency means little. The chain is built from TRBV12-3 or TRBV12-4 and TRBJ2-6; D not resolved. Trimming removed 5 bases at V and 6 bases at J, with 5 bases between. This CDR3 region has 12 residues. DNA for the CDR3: TGTGCCAGCAGTCGAGAGGCCAACGTCCTGACTTTC. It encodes CASSREANVLTF.

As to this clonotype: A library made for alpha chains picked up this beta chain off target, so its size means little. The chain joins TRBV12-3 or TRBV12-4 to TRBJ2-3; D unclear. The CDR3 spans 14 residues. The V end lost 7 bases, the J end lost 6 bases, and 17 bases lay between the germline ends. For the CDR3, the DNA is TGTGCCAGCACCCCCCAGTTGGGTCTGGATACGCAGTATTTT. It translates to CASTPQLGLDTQYF.

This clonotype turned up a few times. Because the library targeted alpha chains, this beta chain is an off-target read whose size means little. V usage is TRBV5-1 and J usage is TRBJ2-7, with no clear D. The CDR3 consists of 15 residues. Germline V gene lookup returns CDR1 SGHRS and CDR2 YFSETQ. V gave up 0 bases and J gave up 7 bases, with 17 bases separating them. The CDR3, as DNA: TGCGCCAGCAGCTTGGAGGCACGTCCCTTGGGGGAGCAGTACTTC. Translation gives CASSLEARPLGEQYF.

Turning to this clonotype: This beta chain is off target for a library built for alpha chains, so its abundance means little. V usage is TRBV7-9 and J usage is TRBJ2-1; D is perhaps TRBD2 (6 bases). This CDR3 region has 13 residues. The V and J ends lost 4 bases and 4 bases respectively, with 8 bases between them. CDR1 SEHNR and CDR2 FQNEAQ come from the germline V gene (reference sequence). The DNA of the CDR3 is TGTGCCAGCAGCTCGGGACTTTACAATGAGCAGTTCTTC. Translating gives CASSSGLYNEQFF.

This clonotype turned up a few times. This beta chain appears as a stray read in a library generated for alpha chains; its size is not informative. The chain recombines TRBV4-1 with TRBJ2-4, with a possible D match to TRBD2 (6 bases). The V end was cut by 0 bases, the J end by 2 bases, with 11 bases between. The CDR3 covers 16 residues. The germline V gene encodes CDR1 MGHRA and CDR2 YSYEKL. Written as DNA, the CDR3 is TGCGCCAGCAGCCAAGAAGGGCTAGCGACCAAAAACATTCAGTACTTC. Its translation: CASSQEGLATKNIQYF.

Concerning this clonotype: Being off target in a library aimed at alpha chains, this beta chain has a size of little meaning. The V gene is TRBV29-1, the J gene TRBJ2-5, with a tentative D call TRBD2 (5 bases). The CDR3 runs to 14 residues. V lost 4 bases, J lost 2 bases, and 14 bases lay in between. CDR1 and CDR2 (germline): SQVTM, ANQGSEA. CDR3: CSVGWGSAQETQYF. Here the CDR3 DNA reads TGCAGCGTTGGATGGGGTAGCGCTCAAGAGACCCAGTACTTC.

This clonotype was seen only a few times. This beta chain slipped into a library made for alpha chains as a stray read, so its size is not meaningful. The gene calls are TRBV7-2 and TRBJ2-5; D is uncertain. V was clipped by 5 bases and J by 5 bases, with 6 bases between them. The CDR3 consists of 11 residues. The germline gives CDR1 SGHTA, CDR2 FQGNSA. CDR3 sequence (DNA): TGTGCCAGCAGCCAAGGCGAGACCCAGTACTTC. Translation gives CASSQGETQYF.

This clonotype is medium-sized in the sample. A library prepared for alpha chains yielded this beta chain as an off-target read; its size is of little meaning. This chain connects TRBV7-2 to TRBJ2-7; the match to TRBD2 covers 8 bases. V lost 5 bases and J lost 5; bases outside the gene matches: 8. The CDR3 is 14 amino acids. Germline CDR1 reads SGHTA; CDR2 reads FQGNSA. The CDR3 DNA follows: TGTGCCAGCAGCCTAGTCGGGGGGGTCGACGAGCAGTACTTC. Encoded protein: CASSLVGGVDEQYF.

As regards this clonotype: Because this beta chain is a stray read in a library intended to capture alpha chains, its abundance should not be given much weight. The CDR3 region is CSQSTQYEQYF. CDR3 sequence (DNA): TGCAGTCAGTCGACCCAATACGAGCAGTACTTC. The chain carries TRBV20-1 and TRBJ2-7; D is unresolved. The V and J ends lost 8 bases and 4 bases respectively, with 12 bases between them. The CDR3 has 11 residues. The V gene's germline CDR1 is DFQATT and CDR2 SNEGSKA (reference sequence).

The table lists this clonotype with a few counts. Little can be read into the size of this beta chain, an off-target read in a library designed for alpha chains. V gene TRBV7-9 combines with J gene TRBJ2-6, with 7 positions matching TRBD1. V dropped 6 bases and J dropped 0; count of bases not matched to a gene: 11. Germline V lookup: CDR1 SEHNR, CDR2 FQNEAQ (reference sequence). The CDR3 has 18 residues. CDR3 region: CASSRYRGRTSGANVLTF. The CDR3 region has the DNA TGTGCCAGCAGTCGCTACAGGGGCCGCACCTCTGGGGCCAACGTCCTGACTTTC.

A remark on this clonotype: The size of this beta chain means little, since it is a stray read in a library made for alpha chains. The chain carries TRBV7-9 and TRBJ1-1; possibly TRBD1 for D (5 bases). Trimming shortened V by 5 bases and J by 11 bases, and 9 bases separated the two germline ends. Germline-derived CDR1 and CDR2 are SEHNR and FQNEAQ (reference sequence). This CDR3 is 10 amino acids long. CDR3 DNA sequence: TGTGCCAGCAGCCCCCGACAGGCTTTCTTT. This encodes CASSPRQAFF.

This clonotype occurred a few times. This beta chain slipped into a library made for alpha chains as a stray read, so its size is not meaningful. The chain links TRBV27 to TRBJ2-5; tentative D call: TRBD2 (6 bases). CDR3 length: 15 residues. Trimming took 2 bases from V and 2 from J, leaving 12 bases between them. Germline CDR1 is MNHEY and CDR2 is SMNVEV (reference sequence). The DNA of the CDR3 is TGTGCCAGCAGTTTACGGGGGACGAGGCAAGAGACCCAGTACTTC. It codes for CASSLRGTRQETQYF.

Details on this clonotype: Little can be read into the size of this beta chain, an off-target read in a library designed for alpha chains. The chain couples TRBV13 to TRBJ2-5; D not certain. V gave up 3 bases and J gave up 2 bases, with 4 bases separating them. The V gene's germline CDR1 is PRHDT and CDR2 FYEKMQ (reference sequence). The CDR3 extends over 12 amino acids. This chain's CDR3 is CASSFLQETQYF. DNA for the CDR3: TGTGCCAGCAGCTTCCTGCAAGAGACCCAGTACTTC. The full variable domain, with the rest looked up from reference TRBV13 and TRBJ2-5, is AAGVIQSPRHLIKEKRETATLKCYPIPRHDTVYWYQQGPGQDPQFLISFYEKMQSDKGSIPDRFSAQQFSDYHSELNMSSLELGDSALYFCASSFLQETQYFGPGTRLLVL.